The next 6 T cell receptor beta chains were all read from a single sample in a study of blood T cell repertoires in COVID-19. Clones were sequenced by immunoSEQ multiplex PCR, and TCRdb holds only the in-frame ones, with some missing. The repertoire holds about 47,000 clones, with over 80% as singletons. Material for sequencing was peripheral blood. Receptors originate from a man between 65 and 85 years old with active COVID-19.

The gene calls are TRBV7-9 and TRBJ1-2, with 7 bases aligning to TRBD1. The CDR3 runs to 13 residues. Germline CDR1 SEHNR, CDR2 FQNEAQ (reference sequence). V gave up 4 bases and J gave up 5 bases; unmatched junction bases: 4. For the CDR3, the DNA is TGTGCCAGCAGCTGGGGGACAGATTATGGCTACACCTTC. This encodes CASSWGTDYGYTF.

The V and J genes are TRBV29-1 and TRBJ1-1; 9 positions match TRBD1. The germline gives CDR1 SQVTM, CDR2 ANQGSEA. With 7 bases clipped from V and 4 bases from J, the junction kept 4 bases outside the gene matches. The CDR3 spans 12 residues. CDR3 sequence reads: CSARQGGTEAFF. CDR3 sequence (DNA): TGCAGCGCCCGACAGGGGGGCACTGAAGCTTTCTTT.

This chain connects TRBV5-4 to TRBJ1-3, with 7 bases identical to TRBD1. After removal of 3 bases from V and 0 bases from J, the junction contained 3 bases not matched to a gene. This CDR3 has 15 amino acids. Germline CDR1 and CDR2: SGHNT and YYREEE (reference sequence). DNA for the CDR3: TGTGCCAGCAGCTCCGGGACAGTCTCTGGAAACACCATATATTTT. It codes for CASSSGTVSGNTIYF.

The chain combines TRBV5-1 with TRBJ1-6; 9 bases agree with TRBD1. V shed 4 bases, J shed 9 bases, and the junction held 8 bases outside the gene matches. CDR3 size: 15 residues. Germline CDR1 SGHRS, CDR2 YFSETQ. The CDR3 DNA reads TGCGCCAGCAGCACCGGGACAGGGAATCGTTCACCCCTCCACTTT. This sequence encodes CASSTGTGNRSPLHF. Variable domain in full (rest from reference TRBV5-1 and TRBJ1-6): KAGVTQTPRYLIKTRGQQVTLSCSPISGHRSVSWYQQTPGQGLQFLFEYFSETQRNKGNFPGRFSGRQFSNSRSEMNVSTLELGDSALYLCASSTGTGNRSPLHFGNGTRLTVT.

The genes are TRBV9 and TRBJ2-1; perhaps TRBD2 as D (5 bases). CDR3 length: 17 residues. V was shortened by 4 bases and J by 0 bases, with 17 bases between the two germline ends. Per germline, CDR1 SGDLS and CDR2 YYNGEE. CDR3: CASSLFLAGSSYNEQFF. The CDR3 DNA sequence: TGTGCCAGCAGCCTCTTCTTGGCGGGCAGCTCCTACAATGAGCAGTTCTTC.

The chain recombines TRBV11-2 with TRBJ2-3, with TRBD2 as a possible D gene (6 bases). V lost 1 base to trimming and J lost 2 bases, with 16 bases between them. The CDR3 is 17 amino acids. Per the germline V gene, CDR1 is SGHAT and CDR2 is FQNNGV. Here the CDR3 DNA reads TGTGCCAGCAGCTTAGGGAGTTGGACTACGTTCACAGATACGCAGTATTTT. Its protein product is CASSLGSWTTFTDTQYF.